These T cell receptor beta chains were read from a single sample in a study of long-term antiretroviral therapy in people with HIV. Clones were sequenced by immunoSEQ multiplex PCR, and TCRdb holds only the in-frame ones, with some missing. The sample yields approximately 17,000 clones, 70% to 90% seen once. This material consisted of unsorted PBMCs, taken 0.6 years after starting antiretroviral therapy. Source of these receptors: a young woman with HIV. Each CDR3 is given without its conserved first and last residue. Each record gives: J gene, V gene, CDR3 protein.

TRBJ2-1 TRBV28 ASGEGAAGGYNEQF
TRBJ1-5 TRBV12-5 ASAPFGGRNQPQH
TRBJ1-4 TRBV28 ASSLPDSVKLF
TRBJ2-3 TRBV5-6 ASSLAGSLRDTQY
TRBJ2-1 TRBV5-1 ASSFSLAGHEQF
TRBJ1-5 TRBV7-2 ASSLVGYQPQH
TRBJ1-1 TRBV7-9 ASSLAPSRGEAF
TRBJ2-7 TRBV7-2 ASSLGPLGGGTYEQY
TRBJ2-7 TRBV2 ASSEPETYEQY
TRBJ2-7 TRBV11-2 ASSQGQGYEQY
TRBJ2-3 TRBV19 ASSWGPASTDTQY
TRBJ2-2 TRBV27 ASSPGFTPGELF
TRBJ1-3 TRBV4-2 ASSQGRLRTSGNTIY
TRBJ2-1 TRBV28 ASSLGGRSSYNEQF
TRBJ2-3 TRBV28 ASARLAGGQYTQY
TRBJ2-5 TRBV7-9 ASQDGGMLHETQY
TRBJ1-2 TRBV2 ASKLEGIHYGYT
TRBJ1-1 TRBV6-1 ASSEEGDTEAF
TRBJ2-3 TRBV4-2 ASSQGPQMGTDTQY
TRBJ2-1 TRBV11-1 ASGKGGSYNEQF
TRBJ1-3 TRBV28 ASSQMGPRFSGNTIY
TRBJ1-1 TRBV19 ASSGRAEAF
TRBJ2-7 TRBV7-8 ASSSLQLVPGLTPYEQY
TRBJ2-2 TRBV7-3 ASSLRPWTANTGELF
TRBJ1-2 TRBV6-5 ASSTTGLGRYGYT
TRBJ1-2 TRBV7-2 ASSFAHRGNNYGYT
TRBJ1-3 TRBV5-5 ASSSDRESSGNTIY
TRBJ1-1 TRBV5-4 ASSFDRMNTEAF
TRBJ2-1 TRBV7-8 ASSLWDSPYNEQF